This T cell receptor (beta chain) was observed in a study of graft-versus-host responses after intestinal transplantation. At the level of the study: Transplants were multivisceral, liver-intestinal, or isolated intestinal. Every recipient underwent anti-thymocyte globulin induction, then tacrolimus and steroids for three to four years. Study observations and caveats: There was an association between peak levels of circulating GvH clones and early post-transplant HvG declines. Recipient marrow contained GvH clones, some of which appeared first in ileum or blood.

TCRdb's copy holds only in-frame clones and misses some; the assay was immunoSEQ multiplex PCR. The repertoire holds approximately 15,000 clones, with over 80% as singletons. CDR3 length equals 15 residues. Germline CDR1 and CDR2: SGHDT and YYEEEE. The ends lost 1 base at V and 9 bases at J; junction bases unmatched: 10. A note on this clone: Its antigen remains unknown.

This sample comprised PBMCs, obtained around 110 days after intestinal transplant. The chain uses TRBV5-6 and TRBJ1-5; 7 nucleotides align to TRBD1. The TCR comes from a human patient who received an intestinal transplant, so some T cells may come from the graft donor. CDR3 sequence (DNA): TGTGCCAGCAGCTTGTCGTACAGGGGTCCAAGGCCCCAGCATTTT. It translates to CASSLSYRGPRPQHF. The variable domain in full, completed from reference TRBV5-6 and TRBJ1-5, reads DAGVTQSPTHLIKTRGQQVTLRCSPKSGHDTVSWYQQALGQGPQFIFQYYEEEERQRGNFPDRFSGHQFPNYSSELNVNALLLGDSALYLCASSLSYRGPRPQHFGDGTRLSIL.